These 26 T cell receptor beta chains originate from one sample sequenced in a study of blood T cell repertoires in COVID-19. The table came from immunoSEQ multiplex PCR; TCRdb's copy has only in-frame clones and leaves some out. The sample yields approximately 100,000 clones, about 80% seen once. Sequencing used peripheral blood. These receptors all stem from a human donor in a cohort sampled during active or convalescent COVID-19.

This clone appeared a few times. The chain employs TRBV7-3 and TRBJ1-6, with D perhaps TRBD1 (5 bases). CDR1 is SGHTA, CDR2 FQGTGA, per germline. This CDR3 spans 15 amino acids. Trimming took off 0 bases at V and 8 bases at J, with 11 bases between the two ends. The DNA for the CDR3 is TGTGCCAGCAGCTTAACTGCAGGGTTGGATTCACCCCTCCACTTT. It codes for CASSLTAGLDSPLHF.

The chain combines TRBV4-1 with TRBJ2-7, with 10 bases that match TRBD1. Germline assignment: CDR1 MGHRA and CDR2 YSYEKL. V was pared by 3 bases and J by 6 bases, with 14 bases of the junction left unmatched. CDR3 length: 17 residues. The CDR3 loop is CASSHWGSGTGESEQYF. In DNA form, the CDR3 reads TGCGCCAGCAGCCACTGGGGCTCCGGGACAGGGGAGTCCGAGCAGTACTTC.

The chain uses TRBV7-3 and TRBJ2-2, with 11 bases matching TRBD2. With 4 bases clipped from V and 6 bases from J, the junction kept 4 bases outside the gene matches. Germline V gene lookup returns CDR1 SGHTA and CDR2 FQGTGA. The CDR3 spans 15 residues. CDR3 in amino acids: CASSSTSGASGELFF. The CDR3 nucleotides are TGTGCCAGCAGCTCGACTAGCGGGGCGTCCGGGGAGCTGTTTTTT. Complete variable domain (other parts from reference TRBV7-3 and TRBJ2-2): GAGVSQTPSNKVTEKGKYVELRCDPISGHTALYWYRQSLGQGPEFLIYFQGTGAADDSGLPNDRFFAVRPEGSVSTLKIQRTERGDSAVYLCASSSTSGASGELFFGEGSRLTVL.

This clone occurred a few times. The chain carries TRBV6-2 or TRBV6-3 and TRBJ1-1; no clear D gene. The CDR3 length is 14 residues. Trimming shortened V by 0 bases and J by 0 bases, and 5 bases separated the two germline ends. The germline V gene has CDR1 MNHEY and CDR2 SVGEGT. CDR3 in amino acids: CASSYSAVNTEAFF. DNA for the CDR3: TGTGCCAGCAGTTACTCTGCGGTGAACACTGAAGCTTTCTTT.

This sequence joins TRBV5-6 and TRBJ1-1; D is unclear. Germline V gene sequence: CDR1 SGHDT, CDR2 YYEEEE. This CDR3 has 16 amino acids. With 4 bases removed from V and 2 bases from J, the gap between germline ends came to 18 bases. CDR3 coding DNA: TGTGCCAGCAGCCGCCGGGTCCCCAGTGGAAACACTGAAGCTTTCTTT. The encoded protein is CASSRRVPSGNTEAFF.

This chain connects TRBV28 to TRBJ1-2; TRBD1 agrees at 7 bases. Germline loops: CDR1 MDHEN, CDR2 SYDVKM. This CDR3 contains 14 residues. The junction had 9 bases not matched to a gene; V was cut back by 6 bases and J by 5 bases. The chain's CDR3 is CASSPGQERYGYTF. CDR3 nucleotides: TGTGCCAGCAGCCCCGGACAGGAGAGATATGGCTACACCTTC.

This clone was seen only once. The chain joins TRBV6-5 to TRBJ2-5, with D tentatively TRBD1 (5 bases). V lost 8 bases and J lost 5, with 12 bases in between. CDR1 and CDR2 (germline): MNHEY, SVGAGI. The CDR3 length is 12 residues. This CDR3 reads CASGQGYETQYF. DNA of the CDR3: TGTGCCAGCGGGCAGGGTTATGAGACCCAGTACTTC.

The rearrangement joins TRBV5-1 to TRBJ2-6, with a possible D match to TRBD1 (7 bases). The CDR3 spans 15 residues. Germline V gene lookup returns CDR1 SGHRS and CDR2 YFSETQ. V lost 3 bases and J lost 3, with 10 bases in between. The CDR3 coding sequence is TGCGCCAGCAGCTCCCAGGGGGGTGGGGCCAACGTCCTGACTTTC. It yields the protein CASSSQGGGANVLTF.

About this clone: A read error is possible here, since a much larger clone lies one base away. This sequence joins TRBV5-1 and TRBJ1-2, with 8 bases identical to TRBD1. This CDR3 has 14 amino acids. Germline values: CDR1 SGHRS, CDR2 YFSETQ. With 0 bases clipped from V and 10 bases from J, the junction kept 8 bases outside the gene matches. The CDR3 DNA sequence: TGCGCCAGCAGCTTGGCGGGACAGGAGGCCGACTACACCTTC. Protein: CASSLAGQEADYTF.

Remarks on this clone: Other DNA sequences of this sample code for an identical CDR3. The chain recombines TRBV7-9 with TRBJ1-3; D ambiguous. The CDR3 contains 14 residues. The germline gives CDR1 SEHNR, CDR2 FQNEAQ (reference sequence). V was trimmed by 1 base and J by 3 bases, leaving 7 bases between them. The CDR3 loop is CASSLGGLGNTIYF. The CDR3, as DNA: TGTGCCAGCAGCTTAGGAGGGCTTGGAAACACCATATATTTT.

The V gene is TRBV30, the J gene TRBJ1-4, with 9 bases matching TRBD1. Germline CDR1 reads GTSNPN; CDR2 reads SVGIG (reference sequence). V lost 1 base to trimming and J lost 8 bases; unmatched junction nucleotides: 5. This CDR3 is 14 amino acids long. The CDR3 coding sequence is TGTGCCTGGAGTGAAGGGGGGACAGGGGAAAAACTGTTTTTT. It codes for CAWSEGGTGEKLFF. Complete variable domain (other parts from reference TRBV30 and TRBJ1-4): SQTIHQWPATLVQPVGSPLSLECTVEGTSNPNLYWYRQAAGRGLQLLFYSVGIGQISSEVPQNLSASRPQDRQFILSSKKLLLSDSGFYLCAWSEGGTGEKLFFGSGTQLSVL.

The CDR3 DNA sequence: TGTGCCAGCAGTTTAACAGGGGGGGGTAACTATGGCTACACCTTC. Protein sequence: CASSLTGGGNYGYTF. The chain combines TRBV27 with TRBJ1-2, with TRBD1 matching 8 bases. Germline V gene lookup returns CDR1 MNHEY and CDR2 SMNVEV (reference sequence). This CDR3 is built from 15 residues. J gave up 1 base and V 2 bases, and 3 bases lay outside the gene matches.

The rearrangement uses TRBV11-1 and TRBJ2-7; no definite D call. The germline V gene has CDR1 SGHAT and CDR2 FQDESV (reference sequence). V was shortened by 6 bases and J by 0 bases, with 15 bases between the two germline ends. The CDR3 covers 15 residues. CDR3 bases: TGTGCCAGCAGGCAAAGCGCGGAAAGCTCCTACGAGCAGTACTTC. It is translated as CASRQSAESSYEQYF.

The chain links TRBV29-1 to TRBJ1-5, with 7 bases that match TRBD1. Unmatched junction bases numbered 10, after V lost 7 bases and J lost 1 base. This CDR3 region has 15 residues. Germline V gene lookup returns CDR1 SQVTM and CDR2 ANQGSEA. CDR3 loop: CSATLQGGSNQPQHF. The CDR3 DNA sequence: TGCAGCGCCACCCTCCAGGGGGGAAGCAATCAGCCCCAGCATTTT.

The CDR3, as DNA: TGTGCCAGCAGCCAGGGGACTAGCGGGGGGGCCGCGCAGTATTTT. As protein: CASSQGTSGGAAQYF. The V and J genes are TRBV5-6 and TRBJ2-3, with TRBD2 matching 16 bases. The junction had 6 bases not matched to a gene; V was cut back by 4 bases and J by 10 bases. Germline assignment: CDR1 SGHDT and CDR2 YYEEEE. CDR3 size: 15 residues.

The genes are TRBV18 and TRBJ1-5, with a weak D call TRBD1 (5 bases). The V end lost 3 bases, the J end lost 3 bases, and 12 bases lay between the germline ends. This CDR3 has 15 amino acids. Germline CDR1 is KGHSH and CDR2 is LQKENI. Here the CDR3 DNA reads TGTGCCAGCTCACCCGTCAGGGTTCTCAATCAGCCCCAGCATTTT. As protein: CASSPVRVLNQPQHF.

The chain employs TRBV30 and TRBJ1-1; 8 bases are shared with TRBD1. The germline gives CDR1 GTSNPN, CDR2 SVGIG (reference sequence). J lost 6 bases, V lost 8 bases, and 8 bases had no gene match. This CDR3 is 12 amino acids long. CDR3 sequence: CASQGAPAEAFF. CDR3 DNA: TGTGCCAGCCAGGGGGCGCCGGCTGAAGCTTTCTTT.

V gene TRBV5-1 combines with J gene TRBJ2-7; D remains unclear. This CDR3 is built from 12 residues. The V gene's germline CDR1 is SGHRS and CDR2 YFSETQ. Trimming shortened V by 2 bases and J by 0 bases, and 3 bases separated the two germline ends. CDR3 bases: TGCGCCAGCAGCTTTAGCTCCTACGAGCAGTACTTC. This codes for CASSFSSYEQYF.

This clone was detected once. The chain couples TRBV7-2 to TRBJ1-4, with D maybe TRBD1 (6 bases). The CDR3 is 16 residues long. Trimming pared 5 bases from V and 8 bases from J, leaving 21 bases between. CDR1 and CDR2 from the germline V gene are SGHTA and FQGNSA. The CDR3 spells CASSTPRGGLGEKLFF. The CDR3 coding sequence is TGTGCCAGCAGCACGCCTCGGGGGGGGCTTGGAGAAAAACTGTTTTTT.

This chain links TRBV30 with TRBJ1-3; tentative D call: TRBD1 (6 bases). CDR1 is GTSNPN and CDR2 is SVGIG in the germline V gene (reference sequence). Between the trimmed V and J ends, which lost 8 bases and 1 base, there was a span of 18 bases. This CDR3 spans 15 amino acids. This CDR3 is CARDGLTGSGNTIYF. The DNA of the CDR3 is TGTGCCAGAGACGGACTGACAGGATCTGGAAACACCATATATTTT. Full variable domain (remainder filled in from reference TRBV30 and TRBJ1-3): SQTIHQWPATLVQPVGSPLSLECTVEGTSNPNLYWYRQAAGRGLQLLFYSVGIGQISSEVPQNLSASRPQDRQFILSSKKLLLSDSGFYLCARDGLTGSGNTIYFGEGSWLTVV.

CDR3 sequence reads: CASSPRNTRSANEKLFF. As DNA, the CDR3 is TGTGCCAGCAGCCCCCGGAACACTAGGTCGGCTAATGAAAAACTGTTTTTT. The genes are TRBV7-9 and TRBJ1-4; D not resolved. Per the germline V gene, CDR1 is SEHNR and CDR2 is FQNEAQ (reference sequence). The V end lost 5 bases, the J end lost 3 bases, and 19 bases lay between the germline ends. This CDR3 is 17 amino acids long.

This chain connects TRBV6-5 to TRBJ1-4; 7 positions agree with TRBD1. The germline gives CDR1 MNHEY, CDR2 SVGAGI. This CDR3 region has 14 residues. Trimming took 4 bases from V and 7 from J; bases not matched to a gene: 6. CDR3 DNA sequence: TGTGCCAGCAGTTCGACAGGGCGTAGTGAAAAACTGTTTTTT. Translated, it gives CASSSTGRSEKLFF.

The rearrangement joins TRBV9 to TRBJ2-5; D is possibly TRBD2 (6 bases). This CDR3 spans 15 amino acids. CDR1 and CDR2 from the germline V gene are SGDLS and YYNGEE. The V gene lost 0 bases and the J gene lost 1 base, with 10 bases spanning the gap. The CDR3: CASSVVADSQETQYF. The DNA for the CDR3 is TGTGCCAGCAGCGTAGTAGCGGACTCCCAAGAGACCCAGTACTTC.

This clone appeared a single time. The rearrangement uses TRBV5-1 and TRBJ1-6; D possibly corresponds to TRBD1 (5 bases). Trimming stripped 4 bases from V and 7 bases from J, with 18 bases between. This CDR3 contains 16 residues. CDR1 is SGHRS and CDR2 is YFSETQ in the germline V gene. CDR3 sequence: CASSLGGADLNSPLHF. CDR3 nucleotides: TGCGCCAGCAGCCTGGGGGGAGCCGACTTAAATTCACCCCTCCACTTT.

V and J are TRBV12-5 and TRBJ2-2; D unresolved. Between the trimmed V and J ends, which lost 6 bases and 3 bases, there was a span of 5 bases. CDR3 size: 12 residues. The germline gives CDR1 LGHNT, CDR2 FRNRAP. The CDR3 DNA sequence: TGTGCTAGTGGCCGTGACACCGGGGAGCTGTTTTTT. Translation gives CASGRDTGELFF.

This clone is a singleton in its sample. The rearrangement uses TRBV7-2 and TRBJ1-4; 7 bases fit TRBD1. Germline lookup yields CDR1 SGHTA and CDR2 FQGNSA. The junction had 3 bases not matched to a gene; V was cut back by 1 base and J by 7 bases. The CDR3 runs to 14 residues. The CDR3 spells CASSLVGTAEKLFF. Here the CDR3 DNA reads TGTGCCAGCAGCTTAGTCGGGACAGCTGAAAAACTGTTTTTT. Full variable domain (outside the CDR3, taken from reference TRBV7-2 and TRBJ1-4): GAGVSQSPSNKVTEKGKDVELRCDPISGHTALYWYRQSLGQGLEFLIYFQGNSAPDKSGLPSDRFSAERTGGSVSTLTIQRTQQEDSAVYLCASSLVGTAEKLFFGSGTQLSVL.